The 20 T cell receptor beta chains below come from one sample, sequenced in a study of Ad26.COV2.S vaccination and SARS-CoV-2 variants (dated by TCRdb to about 2021). The library came from the immunoSEQ multiplex PCR assay. TCRdb carries this immuneACCESS record with in-frame sequences only. Its versions omit some clonotypes, under half of them owing to an unresolved V gene in the studies checked, with the rest unexplained. The sample table records roughly 320,000 clones; 70% to 90% of these occur just once. 1.9% of the sample rests with the top ten. This specimen's treatment or condition label, per the study, means: roughly 19 received Ad26.COV2.S at low or high dose, single or two shots; several received placebo; per-sample allocation not given. Repertoires of vaccine and placebo recipients were sequenced from samples collected on day 63 after the first injection. This specimen consisted of peripheral blood, obtained in a trial of Ad26.COV2.S vaccine versus placebo. Source of these receptors: a person between 18 and 65 years old who received the Ad26.COV2.S COVID-19 vaccine or a placebo.

In the case of this clone: This CDR3 is also generated by other DNA sequences in the sample. The chain uses TRBV2 and TRBJ2-3; no clear D. The CDR3 contains 14 residues. The germline gives CDR1 SNHLY, CDR2 FYNNEI. The V end was cut by 4 bases, the J end by 0 bases, with 8 bases between. The CDR3 here is CASSVGSSTDTQYF. The CDR3 DNA reads TGTGCCAGCAGTGTGGGTTCTAGCACAGATACGCAGTATTTT.

This chain joins TRBV6-5 and TRBJ2-1; either TRBD1 or TRBD2 may supply D (5 bases each). V dropped 7 bases and J dropped 12 bases, with 19 bases sitting between them. This CDR3 has 13 amino acids. CDR1 is MNHEY, CDR2 SVGAGI, per germline. The CDR3 DNA reads as TGTGCCAGCACCGGACTGGTAGGGGCCGCGCAGTTCTTC. This encodes CASTGLVGAAQFF.

Written as DNA, the CDR3 is TGTGCCAGCAGCTTATCCCCCTCCTACGAGCAGTACTTC. Its protein product is CASSLSPSYEQYF. The chain has TRBV11-2 and TRBJ2-7, with unresolved D. The germline CDR1 and CDR2 sequences are SGHAT and FQNNGV. This CDR3 contains 13 residues. The V and J ends lost 2 bases and 0 bases respectively, with 5 bases between them.

The chain couples TRBV10-1 to TRBJ1-2, with 10 positions matching TRBD1. The CDR3 runs 14 residues. With V trimmed by 5 bases and J by 4 bases, 4 bases remained unmatched. Germline assignment: CDR1 WNHNN and CDR2 SYGVQD (reference sequence). The CDR3 is CASSRGTGVYGYTF. As DNA, the CDR3 is TGCGCCAGCAGTCGGGGGACAGGGGTCTATGGCTACACCTTC.

V and J are TRBV7-9 and TRBJ2-3, with D perhaps matching TRBD1 or TRBD2 (5 bases each). CDR1 SEHNR and CDR2 FQNEAQ come from the germline V gene (reference sequence). The V and J ends lost 9 bases and 3 bases respectively, with 13 bases between them. CDR3 length: 13 residues. CDR3 DNA: TGTGCCAGTTGGGGGTTCGTGACAGATACGCAGTATTTT. It codes for CASWGFVTDTQYF.

For the CDR3, the DNA is TGCGCCAGCAGCCGACTAGGGGGCTGGAAGGATACGCAGTATTTT. Its protein product is CASSRLGGWKDTQYF. The V call is TRBV4-3, the J call TRBJ2-3; D perhaps matches TRBD1 (7 bases). CDR1 is LGHNA and CDR2 is YSLEER in the germline V gene. V was shortened by 4 bases and J by 6 bases, with 17 bases between the two germline ends. CDR3 length: 15 residues.

The chain uses TRBV18 and TRBJ2-3, with a weak D call TRBD1 (6 bases). The V and J ends lost 0 bases and 0 bases respectively, with 13 bases between them. Germline loops: CDR1 KGHSH, CDR2 LQKENI. CDR3 length: 17 amino acids. In DNA form, the CDR3 reads TGTGCCAGCTCACCACCTTTTGACAGGTTTAGCACAGATACGCAGTATTTT. It translates to CASSPPFDRFSTDTQYF. The complete variable domain, with remaining parts taken from reference TRBV18 and TRBJ2-3, reads NAGVMQNPRHLVRRRGQEARLRCSPMKGHSHVYWYRQLPEEGLKFMVYLQKENIIDESGMPKERFSAEFPKEGPSILRIQQVVRGDSAAYFCASSPPFDRFSTDTQYFGPGTRLTVL.

V is TRBV3-1 (or the pseudogene TRBV3-2) and J is TRBJ1-1; D is ambiguous. V lost 11 bases and J lost 0, with 10 bases in between. Looked up from germline, CDR1 is LGHDT and CDR2 is YNNKEL (reference sequence). The CDR3 contains 12 residues. The CDR3 bases are TGTGCCGCCCTCGGGGTGAACACTGAAGCTTTCTTT. Residues: CAALGVNTEAFF.

The chain has TRBV5-1 and TRBJ1-2; 10 bases are a match to TRBD1. Germline assignment: CDR1 SGHRS and CDR2 YFSETQ. The length of the CDR3 is 15 residues. After removal of 4 bases from V and 6 bases from J, the junction contained 9 bases not matched to a gene. The CDR3 loop reads CASSPDRQGADGYTF. The CDR3 DNA reads TGCGCCAGCAGCCCCGATCGACAGGGGGCCGATGGCTACACCTTC.

The chain is built from TRBV19 and TRBJ2-3, with D uncertain. Per germline, CDR1 LNHDA and CDR2 SQIVND (reference sequence). With 6 bases removed from V and 6 bases from J, the gap between germline ends came to 13 bases. The CDR3 sequence is 13 residues long. The CDR3 reads CASRSDMRDTQYF. The CDR3 nucleotides are TGTGCCAGTAGGTCAGACATGAGGGATACGCAGTATTTT.

The chain has TRBV5-1 and TRBJ1-2; D call uncertain. Deletions cut 4 bases from V and 8 bases from J, with 18 bases between. Germline V gene lookup returns CDR1 SGHRS and CDR2 YFSETQ. The CDR3 totals 14 residues. The CDR3 nucleotides read TGCGCCAGCAGCATAGACATGTTAGGAGTAGGCTACACCTTC. Translation: CASSIDMLGVGYTF.

This rearrangement joins TRBV7-2 to TRBJ2-5; no firm D call. The CDR3 loop spans 14 amino acids. Germline V gene sequence: CDR1 SGHTA, CDR2 FQGNSA. The V end lost 2 bases, the J end lost 2 bases, and 9 bases lay between the germline ends. The CDR3 bases are TGTGCCAGCAGCTTAAACCCGCTGCAAGAGACCCAGTACTTC. Protein sequence: CASSLNPLQETQYF.

The chain combines TRBV7-9 with TRBJ2-5, with D tentatively TRBD1 or TRBD2 (6 bases each). CDR3 length: 14 amino acids. The germline gives CDR1 SEHNR, CDR2 FQNEAQ (reference sequence). Trimming took 7 bases from V and 5 from J, leaving 17 bases between them. For the CDR3, the DNA is TGTGCCAGCACCCGACGGGGGCGAGCGGAGACCCAGTACTTC. Protein sequence: CASTRRGRAETQYF.

Written as DNA, the CDR3 is TGTGCCAGCAGCTTTCCCCCACAGGGGGCCGAGACCCAGTACTTC. Protein product: CASSFPPQGAETQYF. The rearrangement uses TRBV5-5 and TRBJ2-5; TRBD1 matches 9 bases. Germline V lookup: CDR1 SGHKS, CDR2 YYEKEE (reference sequence). V lost 2 bases to trimming and J lost 5 bases; unmatched junction nucleotides: 7. The CDR3 loop spans 15 amino acids.

There are a few counts of this clone. The chain carries TRBV27 and TRBJ1-4; D gene unclear. The CDR3 is 15 residues long. Germline V lookup: CDR1 MNHEY, CDR2 SMNVEV (reference sequence). The V end was cut by 4 bases, the J end by 4 bases, with 13 bases between. The DNA of the CDR3 is TGTGCCAGCAGTTCACGGACGGGGTTTAATGAAAAACTGTTTTTT. This codes for CASSSRTGFNEKLFF.

V gene TRBV4-1 combines with J gene TRBJ2-1; D tentatively fits TRBD1 or TRBD2 (5 bases each). The CDR3 contains 15 residues. V lost 3 bases to trimming and J lost 4 bases, with 13 bases between them. The germline gives CDR1 MGHRA, CDR2 YSYEKL. The CDR3 coding sequence is TGCGCCAGCAGCCAGGGGACCCTGGGTTACAATGAGCAGTTCTTC. This gives the protein CASSQGTLGYNEQFF.

The chain employs TRBV5-1 and TRBJ2-3; D possibly corresponds to TRBD2 (6 bases). Germline V gene sequence: CDR1 SGHRS, CDR2 YFSETQ. V gave up 4 bases and J gave up 2 bases, with 11 bases separating them. The CDR3 runs to 14 residues. The CDR3 sequence: CASSLRGTTDTQYF. The CDR3 DNA reads TGCGCCAGCAGCCTCCGGGGGACCACAGATACGCAGTATTTT.

About this clone: Other DNA variants within this sample encode the same CDR3. The genes are TRBV5-8 and TRBJ1-5; 8 nucleotides line up with TRBD1. The CDR3 consists of 14 residues. Per germline, CDR1 SGHTS and CDR2 YDEGEE. Trimming removed 5 bases from V and 6 bases from J; junction bases left unmatched: 7. The CDR3 DNA reads TGTGCCAGCAGGGTAACAGGGGGGGGTCAGCCCCAGCATTTT. Its protein is CASRVTGGGQPQHF.

This clone was found once. The V call is TRBV6-5, the J call TRBJ1-1; TRBD1 matches at 10 bases. The germline V gene encodes CDR1 MNHEY and CDR2 SVGAGI. With 2 bases clipped from V and 0 bases from J, the junction kept 3 bases outside the gene matches. This CDR3 contains 16 residues. The CDR3 reads CASSYRQGAMNTEAFF. DNA for the CDR3: TGTGCCAGCAGTTACCGACAGGGGGCGATGAACACTGAAGCTTTCTTT.

Here the CDR3 reads CASSRGQGRHGYTF. CDR3 nucleotides: TGTGCCAGCAGTAGGGGACAGGGGCGCCATGGCTACACCTTC. This chain connects TRBV6-2 or TRBV6-3 to TRBJ1-2; TRBD1 aligns across 10 bases. The CDR3 is 14 residues long. With 5 bases clipped from V and 6 bases from J, the junction kept 6 bases outside the gene matches. Germline V gives CDR1 MNHEY, CDR2 SVGEGT.